This TCR beta chain comes out of a study of early T cells in non-severe SARS-CoV-2 infection. Study-level points and caveats: Lookups in VDJdb leaned toward anti-spike CD8 responses and missed private and CD4 specificities.

V was pared by 5 bases and J by 0 bases, with 10 bases between. Germline values: CDR1 MNHEY, CDR2 SVGAGI. The CDR3 is 15 residues long. With respect to this clonotype: The antigen is not known.

In the library, individual cDNA molecules carried attached unique molecular identifiers. One entry per CDR3 protein, called by TCRdb with MiXCR from the 5' RACE reads. This sample has roughly 60,000 distinct CDR3 sequences; 5% to 7.5% occur once, and the top ten carry roughly 5.6%. The source was whole blood, collected at baseline. V is TRBV6-5 and J is TRBJ1-4; no firm D call. The source of this sequence is an adult who was a healthcare worker with PCR-confirmed SARS-CoV-2 infection or an uninfected control (not recorded which). As DNA, the CDR3 is TGTGCCAGCAGTAACAGACACTCAACTAATGAAAAACTGTTTTTT. Its translation is CASSNRHSTNEKLFF.